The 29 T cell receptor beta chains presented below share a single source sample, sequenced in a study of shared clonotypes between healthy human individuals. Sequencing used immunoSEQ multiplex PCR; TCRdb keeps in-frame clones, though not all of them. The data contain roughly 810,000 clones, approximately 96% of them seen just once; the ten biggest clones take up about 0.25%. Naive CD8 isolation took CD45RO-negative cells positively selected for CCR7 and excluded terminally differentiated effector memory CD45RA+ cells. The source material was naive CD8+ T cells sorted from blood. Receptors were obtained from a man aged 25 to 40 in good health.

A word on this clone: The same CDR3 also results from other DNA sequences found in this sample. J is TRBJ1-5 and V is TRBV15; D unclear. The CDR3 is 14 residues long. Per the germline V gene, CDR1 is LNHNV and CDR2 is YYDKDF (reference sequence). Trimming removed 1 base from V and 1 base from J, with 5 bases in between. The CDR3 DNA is TGTGCCACCAGCAGAGGCGGCAGCAATCAGCCCCAGCATTTT. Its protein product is CATSRGGSNQPQHF.

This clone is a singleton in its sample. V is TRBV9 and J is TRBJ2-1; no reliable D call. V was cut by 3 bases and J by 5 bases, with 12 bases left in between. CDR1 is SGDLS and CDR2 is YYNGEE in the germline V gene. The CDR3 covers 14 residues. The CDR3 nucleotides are TGTGCCAGCAGCGCCCAAGACGACGACAATGAGCAGTTCTTC. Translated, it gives CASSAQDDDNEQFF.

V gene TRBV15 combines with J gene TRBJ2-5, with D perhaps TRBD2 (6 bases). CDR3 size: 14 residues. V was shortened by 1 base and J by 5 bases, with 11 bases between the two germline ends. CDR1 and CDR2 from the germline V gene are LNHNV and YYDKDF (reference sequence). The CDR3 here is CATSRGTGEETQYF. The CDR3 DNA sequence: TGTGCCACCAGCAGAGGGACGGGGGAGGAGACCCAGTACTTC.

The DNA for the CDR3 is TGTGCCAGTAGTATCTGGACTAGCGGGAGCGCAGATACGCAGTATTTT. The encoded protein is CASSIWTSGSADTQYF. V gene TRBV19 combines with J gene TRBJ2-3; TRBD2 agrees at 13 bases. Germline loops: CDR1 LNHDA, CDR2 SQIVND (reference sequence). The V gene end was trimmed by 3 bases and the J gene end by 4 bases; junction bases not matched to a gene: 4. The CDR3 extends over 16 amino acids. Full variable domain (missing parts from reference TRBV19 and TRBJ2-3): DGGITQSPKYLFRKEGQNVTLSCEQNLNHDAMYWYRQDPGQGLRLIYYSQIVNDFQKGDIAEGYSVSREKKESFPLTVTSAQKNPTAFYLCASSIWTSGSADTQYFGPGTRLTVL.

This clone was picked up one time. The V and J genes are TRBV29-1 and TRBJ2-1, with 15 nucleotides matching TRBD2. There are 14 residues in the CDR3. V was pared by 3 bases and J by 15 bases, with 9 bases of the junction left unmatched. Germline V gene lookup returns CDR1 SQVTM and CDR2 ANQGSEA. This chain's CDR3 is CSVELGLAGGPLFF. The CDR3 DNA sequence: TGCAGCGTTGAGTTGGGACTAGCGGGAGGTCCCCTGTTCTTC.

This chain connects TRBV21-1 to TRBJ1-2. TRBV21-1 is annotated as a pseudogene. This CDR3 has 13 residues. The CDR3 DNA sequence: TGTGCCAGCACCCAAGGAAGGAACCATGGCTACACCTTC. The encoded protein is CASTQGRNHGYTF.

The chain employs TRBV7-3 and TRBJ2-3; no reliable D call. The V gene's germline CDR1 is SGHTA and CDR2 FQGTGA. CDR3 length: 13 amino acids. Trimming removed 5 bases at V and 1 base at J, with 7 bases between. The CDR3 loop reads CASSVIGTDTQYF. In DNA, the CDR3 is TGTGCCAGCAGCGTAATAGGCACAGATACGCAGTATTTT.

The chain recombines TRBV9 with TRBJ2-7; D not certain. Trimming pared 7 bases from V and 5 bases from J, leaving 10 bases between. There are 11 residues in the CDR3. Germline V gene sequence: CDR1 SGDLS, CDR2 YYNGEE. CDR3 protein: CASGRSDEQYF. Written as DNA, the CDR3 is TGTGCCAGCGGCAGGAGCGACGAGCAGTACTTC.

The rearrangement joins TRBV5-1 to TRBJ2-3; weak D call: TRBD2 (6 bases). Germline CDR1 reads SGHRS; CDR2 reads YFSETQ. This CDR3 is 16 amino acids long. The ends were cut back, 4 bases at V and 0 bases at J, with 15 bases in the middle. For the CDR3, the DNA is TGCGCCAGCAGCGGGACCTATAGCGGTAGCACAGATACGCAGTATTTT. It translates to CASSGTYSGSTDTQYF.

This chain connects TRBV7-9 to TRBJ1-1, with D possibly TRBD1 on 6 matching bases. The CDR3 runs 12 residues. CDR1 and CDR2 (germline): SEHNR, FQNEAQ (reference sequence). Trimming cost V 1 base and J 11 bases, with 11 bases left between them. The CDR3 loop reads CASSLDRESAFF. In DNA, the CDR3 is TGTGCCAGCAGCTTAGACAGGGAGTCGGCTTTCTTT.

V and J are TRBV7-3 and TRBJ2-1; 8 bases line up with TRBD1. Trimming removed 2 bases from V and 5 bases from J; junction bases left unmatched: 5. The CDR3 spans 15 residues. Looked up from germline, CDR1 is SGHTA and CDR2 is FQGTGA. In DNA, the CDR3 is TGTGCCAGCAGCTTAGGGCAGGGGGCAAACAATGAGCAGTTCTTC. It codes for CASSLGQGANNEQFF.

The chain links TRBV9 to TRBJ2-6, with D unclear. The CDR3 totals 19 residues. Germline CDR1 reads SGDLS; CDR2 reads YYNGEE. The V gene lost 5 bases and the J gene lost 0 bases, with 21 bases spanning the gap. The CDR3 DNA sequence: TGTGCCAGCAGTCACAGCGATCAGGCCGAAAGCTCTGGGGCCAACGTCCTGACTTTC. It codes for CASSHSDQAESSGANVLTF.

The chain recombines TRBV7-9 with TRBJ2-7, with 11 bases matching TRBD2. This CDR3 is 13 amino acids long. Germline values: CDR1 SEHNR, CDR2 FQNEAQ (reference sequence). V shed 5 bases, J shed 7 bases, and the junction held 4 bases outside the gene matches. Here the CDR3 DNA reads TGTGCCAGCAGCACAAGGACTAGCGGGGAGCAGTACTTC. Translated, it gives CASSTRTSGEQYF. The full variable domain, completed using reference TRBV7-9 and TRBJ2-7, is DTGVSQNPRHKITKRGQNVTFRCDPISEHNRLYWYRQTLGQGPEFLTYFQNEAQLEKSRLLSDRFSAERPKGSFSTLEIQRTEQGDSAMYLCASSTRTSGEQYFGPGTRLTVT.

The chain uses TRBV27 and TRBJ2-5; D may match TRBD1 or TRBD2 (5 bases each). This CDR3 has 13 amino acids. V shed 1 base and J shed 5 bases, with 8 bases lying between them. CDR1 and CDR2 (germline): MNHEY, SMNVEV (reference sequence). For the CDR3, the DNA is TGTGCCAGCAGTTTATTAGGGGACGAGACCCAGTACTTC. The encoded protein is CASSLLGDETQYF.

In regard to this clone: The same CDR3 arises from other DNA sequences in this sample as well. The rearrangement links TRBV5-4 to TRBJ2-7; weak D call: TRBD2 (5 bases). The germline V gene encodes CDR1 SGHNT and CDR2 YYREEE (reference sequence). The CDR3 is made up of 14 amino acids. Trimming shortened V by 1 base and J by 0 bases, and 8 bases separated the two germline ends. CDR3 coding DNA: TGTGCCAGCAGCTTGTTGGGGAGCTCCTACGAGCAGTACTTC. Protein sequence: CASSLLGSSYEQYF.

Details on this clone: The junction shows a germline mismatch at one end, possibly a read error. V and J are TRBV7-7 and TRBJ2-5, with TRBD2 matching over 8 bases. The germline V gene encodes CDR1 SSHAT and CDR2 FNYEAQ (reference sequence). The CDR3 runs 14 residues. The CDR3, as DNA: TGTGCTAGCAGCACCCGACTAGCGTCGGAGACCCAGTACTTC. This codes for CASSTRLASETQYF.

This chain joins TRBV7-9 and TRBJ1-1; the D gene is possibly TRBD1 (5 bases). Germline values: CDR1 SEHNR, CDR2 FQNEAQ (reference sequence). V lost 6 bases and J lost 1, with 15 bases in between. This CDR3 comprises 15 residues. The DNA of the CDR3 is TGTGCCAGCAGACCTGACACAGGAGGGAACACTGAAGCTTTCTTT. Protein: CASRPDTGGNTEAFF.

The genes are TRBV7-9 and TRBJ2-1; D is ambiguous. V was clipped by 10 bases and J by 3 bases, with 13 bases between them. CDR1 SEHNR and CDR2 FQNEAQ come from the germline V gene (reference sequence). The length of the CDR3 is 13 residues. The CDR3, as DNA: TGTGCCATAACCCCACGTAACTACAATGAGCAGTTCTTC. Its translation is CAITPRNYNEQFF.

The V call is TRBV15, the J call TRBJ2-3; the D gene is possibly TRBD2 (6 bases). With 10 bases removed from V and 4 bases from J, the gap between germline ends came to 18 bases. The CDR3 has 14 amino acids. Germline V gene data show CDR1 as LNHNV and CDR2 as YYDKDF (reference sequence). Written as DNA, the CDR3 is TGTGCCATCGGACCGGGCGGGGAGGCAGATACGCAGTATTTT. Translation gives CAIGPGGEADTQYF.

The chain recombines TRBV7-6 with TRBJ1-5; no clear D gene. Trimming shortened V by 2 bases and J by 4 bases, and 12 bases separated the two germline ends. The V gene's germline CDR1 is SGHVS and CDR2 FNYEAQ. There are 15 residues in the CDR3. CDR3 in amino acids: CASSLSAGSNQPQHF. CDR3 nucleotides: TGTGCCAGCAGCTTATCCGCTGGGTCAAATCAGCCCCAGCATTTT.

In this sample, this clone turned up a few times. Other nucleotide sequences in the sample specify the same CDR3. CDR3 region: CASSLGETQYF. The CDR3 DNA reads TGTGCCAGCAGTTTAGGAGAGACCCAGTACTTC. V gene TRBV27 combines with J gene TRBJ2-5, with D unresolved. Germline CDR1 and CDR2: MNHEY and SMNVEV (reference sequence). V was clipped by 2 bases and J by 4 bases, with 2 bases between them. This CDR3 has 11 amino acids.

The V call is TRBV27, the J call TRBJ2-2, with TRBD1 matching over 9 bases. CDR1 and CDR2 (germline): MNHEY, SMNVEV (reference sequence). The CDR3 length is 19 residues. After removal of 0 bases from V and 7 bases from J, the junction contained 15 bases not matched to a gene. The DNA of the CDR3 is TGTGCCAGCAGTTTATCGTACAGGGGGCACAAAACGGGATTCGGGGAGCTGTTTTTT. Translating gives CASSLSYRGHKTGFGELFF.

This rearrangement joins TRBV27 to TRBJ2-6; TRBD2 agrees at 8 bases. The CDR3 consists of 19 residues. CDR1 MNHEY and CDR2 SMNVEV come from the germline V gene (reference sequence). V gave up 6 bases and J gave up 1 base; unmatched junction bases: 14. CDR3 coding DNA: TGTGCCAGCAGCCGCCCCGGGGGGGGAGGCCTGTCTGGGGCCAACGTCCTGACTTTC. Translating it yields CASSRPGGGGLSGANVLTF.

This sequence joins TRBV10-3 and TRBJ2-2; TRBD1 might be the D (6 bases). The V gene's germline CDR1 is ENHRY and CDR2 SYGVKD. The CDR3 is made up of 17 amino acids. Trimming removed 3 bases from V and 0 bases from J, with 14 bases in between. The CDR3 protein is CAISDWTGTTNTGELFF. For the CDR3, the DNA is TGTGCCATCAGTGACTGGACCGGGACAACGAACACCGGGGAGCTGTTTTTT.

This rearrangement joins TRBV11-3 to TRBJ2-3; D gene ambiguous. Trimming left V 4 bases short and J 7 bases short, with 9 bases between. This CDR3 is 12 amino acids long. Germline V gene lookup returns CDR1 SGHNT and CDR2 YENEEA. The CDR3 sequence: CASSSYPNTQYF. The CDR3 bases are TGTGCCAGCAGCTCATACCCTAATACGCAGTATTTT.

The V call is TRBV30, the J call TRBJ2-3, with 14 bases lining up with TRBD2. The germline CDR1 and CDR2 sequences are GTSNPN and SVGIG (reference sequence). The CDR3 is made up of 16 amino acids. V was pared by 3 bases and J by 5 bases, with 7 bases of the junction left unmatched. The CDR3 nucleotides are TGTGCCTGGAGCGAGCTGACTAGCGGGAGGGTAGATACGCAGTATTTT. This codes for CAWSELTSGRVDTQYF.

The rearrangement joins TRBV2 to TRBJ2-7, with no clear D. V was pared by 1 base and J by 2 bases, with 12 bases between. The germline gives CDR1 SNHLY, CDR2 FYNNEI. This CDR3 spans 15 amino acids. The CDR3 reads CASSEEYSAAYEQYF. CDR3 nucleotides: TGTGCCAGCAGTGAAGAGTACAGCGCGGCCTACGAGCAGTACTTC. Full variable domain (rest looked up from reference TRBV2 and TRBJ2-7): EPEVTQTPSHQVTQMGQEVILRCVPISNHLYFYWYRQILGQKVEFLVSFYNNEISEKSEIFDDQFSVERPDGSNFTLKIRSTKLEDSAMYFCASSEEYSAAYEQYFGPGTRLTVT.

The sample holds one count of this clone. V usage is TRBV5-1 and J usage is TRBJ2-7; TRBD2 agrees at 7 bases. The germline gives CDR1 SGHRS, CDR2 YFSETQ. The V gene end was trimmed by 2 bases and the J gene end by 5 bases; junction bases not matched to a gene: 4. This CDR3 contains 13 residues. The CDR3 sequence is CASSLGLVDEQYF. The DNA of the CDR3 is TGCGCCAGCAGCTTAGGACTAGTGGACGAGCAGTACTTC.

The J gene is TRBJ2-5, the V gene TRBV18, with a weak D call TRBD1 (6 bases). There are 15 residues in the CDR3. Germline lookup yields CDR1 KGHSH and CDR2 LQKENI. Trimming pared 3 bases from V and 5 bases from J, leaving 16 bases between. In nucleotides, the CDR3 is TGTGCCAGCTCACCTAGGGACACCCTGGGGGAGACCCAGTACTTC. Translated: CASSPRDTLGETQYF.